Listed here are 17 T cell receptor beta chains from one sample, sequenced in a study of identical twins. Each CDR3 protein is one row after TCRdb ran MiXCR on the 5' RACE reads. The sample records about 340,000 distinct CDR3 sequences, approximately 9.1% being singletons. Sequencing was done on a sample of naive T cells sorted from blood. The receptors were sampled from a woman in her fifties or sixties in good health.

This clonotype has at least ten counts. The V gene is TRBV14, the J gene TRBJ1-1; no firm D call. The CDR3 spans 15 residues. Germline CDR1 is SGHDN and CDR2 is FVKESK. V lost 5 bases and J lost 1, with 14 bases in between. CDR3 sequence (DNA): TGTGCCAGCAGCGTCCATGCCGTTTCGAACACTGAAGCTTTCTTT. Translated: CASSVHAVSNTEAFF.

This clonotype has only a few counts. CDR3 region: CAISGRGGSSYNEQFF. CDR3 in DNA: TGTGCCATCAGTGGACGCGGGGGCAGCTCCTACAATGAGCAGTTCTTC. The V and J genes are TRBV10-3 and TRBJ2-1, with D possibly TRBD2 on 7 matching bases. CDR3 length: 16 residues. The germline CDR1 and CDR2 sequences are ENHRY and SYGVKD. The V end lost 4 bases, the J end lost 0 bases, and 13 bases lay between the germline ends.

This clonotype was observed a handful of times. The rearrangement joins TRBV12-3 or TRBV12-4 to TRBJ1-1; D is unclear. This CDR3 spans 14 amino acids. V was clipped by 8 bases and J by 1 base, with 14 bases between them. In DNA, the CDR3 is TGTGCCAGCGCCCCTTATGGTGGGAACACTGAAGCTTTCTTT. Translated: CASAPYGGNTEAFF.

Comments on this clonotype: This clone may be a read error of a much larger clone one base away. The chain combines TRBV11-2 with TRBJ2-1; perhaps D is TRBD1 or TRBD2 (5 bases each). This CDR3 spans 15 amino acids. Germline lookup yields CDR1 SGHAT and CDR2 FQNNGV. This CDR3 reads CASNRDPSIYNDQFF. DNA of the CDR3: TGTGCCAGCAACCGGGACCCAAGCATCTACAATGATCAGTTCTTC.

Many counts were recorded for this clonotype. The genes are TRBV3-1 and TRBJ2-1; 13 nucleotides match TRBD2. This CDR3 has 16 residues. The junction had 3 bases not matched to a gene; V was cut back by 1 base and J by 6 bases. CDR1 and CDR2 from the germline V gene are LGHDT and YNNKEL (reference sequence). The DNA for the CDR3 is TGTGCCAGCAGCCAAGCCGGACTAGCGGGAGCCAATGAGCAGTTCTTC. It encodes CASSQAGLAGANEQFF.

This sequence joins TRBV20-1 and TRBJ1-1; a weak D match, TRBD1 (5 bases). CDR3 length equals 14 residues. The V and J ends lost 0 bases and 1 base respectively, with 9 bases between them. Germline V lookup: CDR1 DFQATT, CDR2 SNEGSKA (reference sequence). CDR3: CSARDPGQNTEAFF. The CDR3 region has the DNA TGCAGTGCTAGAGACCCCGGACAGAACACTGAAGCTTTCTTT.

A few counts support this clonotype. This chain uses TRBV29-1 with TRBJ1-4, with D perhaps TRBD1 (5 bases). Trimming pared 0 bases from V and 14 bases from J, leaving 10 bases between. CDR1 is SQVTM and CDR2 is ANQGSEA in the germline V gene. This CDR3 is built from 11 residues. The CDR3 sequence is CSVEEGRGLFF. The CDR3 DNA is TGCAGCGTTGAAGAGGGGCGGGGTCTGTTTTTT. Looking up the rest from reference TRBV29-1 and TRBJ1-4 gives the full variable domain: SAVISQKPSRDICQRGTSLTIQCQVDSQVTMMFWYRQQPGQSLTLIATANQGSEATYESGFVIDKFPISRPNLTFSTLTVSNMSPEDSSIYLCSVEEGRGLFFGSGTQLSVL.

The chain carries TRBV5-1 and TRBJ2-2, with D perhaps matching TRBD2 (6 bases). Germline CDR1 and CDR2: SGHRS and YFSETQ. Between the trimmed V and J ends, which lost 2 bases and 6 bases, there was a span of 11 bases. The CDR3 loop spans 14 amino acids. CDR3: CASSLRLGPGELFF. Written as DNA, the CDR3 is TGCGCCAGCAGCTTACGACTAGGGCCCGGGGAGCTGTTTTTT.

This clonotype was counted a few times. V gene TRBV7-9 combines with J gene TRBJ1-5; no clear D gene. The CDR3 length is 13 residues. Per the germline V gene, CDR1 is SEHNR and CDR2 is FQNEAQ (reference sequence). The ends were cut back, 4 bases at V and 5 bases at J, with 9 bases in the middle. The CDR3 reads CASSSGPDQPQHF. The CDR3 nucleotides read TGTGCCAGCAGCTCCGGGCCTGATCAGCCCCAGCATTTT. Combining the CDR3 with reference TRBV7-9 and TRBJ1-5 gives the whole variable domain DTGVSQNPRHKITKRGQNVTFRCDPISEHNRLYWYRQTLGQGPEFLTYFQNEAQLEKSRLLSDRFSAERPKGSFSTLEIQRTEQGDSAMYLCASSSGPDQPQHFGDGTRLSIL.

This clonotype has a handful of counts. The gene calls are TRBV5-1 and TRBJ2-3; 11 bases agree with TRBD2. Germline assignment: CDR1 SGHRS and CDR2 YFSETQ. The CDR3 sequence is 17 residues long. After removal of 0 bases from V and 2 bases from J, the junction contained 5 bases not matched to a gene. The CDR3 here is CASSLVLAGGPTDTQYF. As DNA, the CDR3 is TGCGCCAGCAGCTTGGTCCTAGCGGGAGGACCCACAGATACGCAGTATTTT. Variable domain in full (rest from reference TRBV5-1 and TRBJ2-3): KAGVTQTPRYLIKTRGQQVTLSCSPISGHRSVSWYQQTPGQGLQFLFEYFSETQRNKGNFPGRFSGRQFSNSRSEMNVSTLELGDSALYLCASSLVLAGGPTDTQYFGPGTRLTVL.

The rearrangement joins TRBV7-8 to TRBJ2-3, with 7 bases aligning to TRBD2. Germline CDR1 SGHVS, CDR2 FQNEAQ. V lost 1 base and J lost 1; bases outside the gene matches: 8. The CDR3 has 17 amino acids. This chain's CDR3 is CASSLVGRERGTDTQYF. CDR3 in DNA: TGTGCCAGCAGCTTAGTGGGGCGGGAGAGGGGCACAGATACGCAGTATTTT.

This sequence joins TRBV2 and TRBJ2-4; D might be TRBD1 or TRBD2, each matching 5 bases. There are 18 residues in the CDR3. Deletions cut 4 bases from V and 0 bases from J, with 19 bases between. Germline lookup yields CDR1 SNHLY and CDR2 FYNNEI. The CDR3 DNA follows: TGTGCCAGCAGTGTCTGGGACGTCAGCAGGCAAGCCAAAAACATTCAGTACTTC. Its protein is CASSVWDVSRQAKNIQYF.

This clonotype was detected a few times. The V and J genes are TRBV2 and TRBJ2-3, with a weak D call TRBD2 (6 bases). The CDR3 has 14 residues. Germline loops: CDR1 SNHLY, CDR2 FYNNEI. Trimming shortened V by 6 bases and J by 1 base, and 11 bases separated the two germline ends. As DNA, the CDR3 is TGTGCCAGCAGGCCGGGAGAAGGCACAGATACGCAGTATTTT. It codes for CASRPGEGTDTQYF.

This chain links TRBV11-2 with TRBJ2-7, with unresolved D. The germline CDR1 and CDR2 sequences are SGHAT and FQNNGV. The CDR3 is 8 residues long. The V end lost 11 bases, the J end lost 5 bases, and 4 bases lay between the germline ends. The CDR3 DNA is TGTGCCGGAGACGAGCAGTACGTC. Translated: CAGDEQYV.

This clonotype was detected only a few times. The rearrangement uses TRBV6-1 and TRBJ1-1; D might be TRBD1 (6 bases). This CDR3 region has 16 residues. V lost 1 base to trimming and J lost 0 bases, with 12 bases between them. The germline gives CDR1 MNHNS, CDR2 SASEGT. This CDR3 is CASSEVEGVVNTEAFF. The CDR3 DNA sequence: TGTGCCAGCAGTGAAGTAGAGGGGGTTGTGAACACTGAAGCTTTCTTT.

This clonotype has just a few counts. The rearrangement uses TRBV18 and TRBJ2-1; tentative D call: TRBD2 (5 bases). Germline loops: CDR1 KGHSH, CDR2 LQKENI. The CDR3 length is 12 residues. Trimming pared 6 bases from V and 8 bases from J, leaving 11 bases between. The CDR3 protein is CASSPGWDEQFF. In nucleotides, the CDR3 is TGTGCCAGCTCGCCGGGGTGGGATGAGCAGTTCTTC.

Only a few counts were recorded for this clonotype. The V gene is TRBV5-6, the J gene TRBJ2-1, with D perhaps TRBD1 or TRBD2 (5 bases each). There are 15 residues in the CDR3. V lost 0 bases to trimming and J lost 6 bases, with 13 bases between them. Germline loops: CDR1 SGHDT, CDR2 YYEEEE. For the CDR3, the DNA is TGTGCCAGCAGCTTGGGTCCGGGACCCAGCAATGAGCAGTTCTTC. This encodes CASSLGPGPSNEQFF.